This TCR beta chain was sequenced in a study of early T cells in non-severe SARS-CoV-2 infection. Germline CDR1 is MNHEY and CDR2 is SMNVEV (reference sequence). This CDR3 has 14 amino acids. Details on this clonotype: This may come from a read error, since a much larger clone is one base off.

TCRdb re-called the 5' RACE reads with MiXCR, one entry per CDR3 protein. The profile shows 95,000 to 150,000 distinct CDR3 sequences, around 14% of them singletons. This clonotype originated in an adult who was a healthcare worker with PCR-confirmed SARS-CoV-2 infection or an uninfected control (not recorded which). The chain has TRBV27 and TRBJ2-2, with D perhaps matching TRBD1 or TRBD2 (5 bases each). Sample: whole blood. The CDR3 here is CASSLAGRTGEPFF. Here the CDR3 DNA reads TGTGCCAGCAGTTTAGCAGGGCGGACCGGGGAGCCGTTTTTT.